One sample yielded the 13 T cell receptor beta chains listed below, sequenced in a study of blood T cell repertoires in COVID-19. Clones were read by immunoSEQ multiplex PCR, and TCRdb kept only the in-frame ones, dropping some. This sample has approximately 300,000 clones, with about four fifths found just once. Specimen: peripheral blood. The receptors come from a woman in her forties or fifties with acute or convalescent COVID-19.

The rearrangement joins TRBV3-1 (or the pseudogene TRBV3-2) to TRBJ1-4; D is possibly TRBD1 (5 bases). The CDR3 has 15 amino acids. Germline CDR1 reads LGHDT; CDR2 reads YNNKEL (reference sequence). Trimming took off 1 base at V and 8 bases at J, with 14 bases between the two ends. The CDR3 spells CASSQVRGGAEKLFF. DNA for the CDR3: TGTGCCAGCAGCCAAGTACGGGGAGGGGCGGAAAAACTGTTTTTT.

V usage is TRBV10-3 and J usage is TRBJ2-3; D possibly corresponds to TRBD1 (6 bases). The CDR3 sequence is 15 residues long. V was pared by 10 bases and J by 3 bases, with 20 bases between. Germline assignment: CDR1 ENHRY and CDR2 SYGVKD. In DNA, the CDR3 is TGTGCCACCCATCAAGACAGGATCGGGACAGATACGCAGTATTTT. This gives the protein CATHQDRIGTDTQYF.

V gene TRBV3-1 (or the pseudogene TRBV3-2) combines with J gene TRBJ2-7, with a weak D call TRBD2 (6 bases). V was clipped by 1 base and J by 7 bases, with 14 bases between them. Germline V CDR1 and CDR2: LGHDT, YNNKEL (reference sequence). The CDR3 contains 14 residues. The CDR3 reads CASSQGLQEGEQYF. CDR3 bases: TGTGCCAGCAGCCAAGGTCTACAGGAGGGGGAGCAGTACTTC.

The chain links TRBV6-6 to TRBJ2-5, with unresolved D. The CDR3 runs to 15 residues. Germline loops: CDR1 MNHNY, CDR2 SVGAGI (reference sequence). Trimming removed 6 bases from V and 2 bases from J, with 16 bases in between. DNA for the CDR3: TGTGCCAGCAGCCCTCGATTCAACCAGCAAGAGACCCAGTACTTC. Protein product: CASSPRFNQQETQYF.

This chain uses TRBV7-9 with TRBJ2-1; 7 nucleotides align to TRBD1. The CDR3 totals 15 residues. The germline V gene has CDR1 SEHNR and CDR2 FQNEAQ (reference sequence). V dropped 2 bases and J dropped 3; count of bases not matched to a gene: 4. As DNA, the CDR3 is TGTGCCAGCAGCTTACTCCGGGACAGCTACAATGAGCAGTTCTTC. This gives the protein CASSLLRDSYNEQFF.

J is TRBJ1-1 and V is TRBV19; 7 bases line up with TRBD1. Germline V lookup: CDR1 LNHDA, CDR2 SQIVND (reference sequence). The V segment lost 2 bases and the J segment 4 bases; nucleotides outside the gene matches: 4. CDR3 length equals 14 residues. This CDR3 reads CASSIPTGPTEAFF. The CDR3 bases are TGTGCCAGTAGTATACCGACAGGGCCCACTGAAGCTTTCTTT.

V is TRBV19 and J is TRBJ2-1; 8 positions match TRBD2. CDR3 size: 16 residues. From germline, CDR1 is LNHDA and CDR2 SQIVND (reference sequence). V lost 6 bases and J lost 3; bases outside the gene matches: 10. DNA for the CDR3: TGTGCCAGTAGCCTAAAGCGGGGGAAATACTACAATGAGCAGTTCTTC. It codes for CASSLKRGKYYNEQFF. Based on the CDR3 plus reference TRBV19 and TRBJ2-1, the full variable domain is DGGITQSPKYLFRKEGQNVTLSCEQNLNHDAMYWYRQDPGQGLRLIYYSQIVNDFQKGDIAEGYSVSREKKESFPLTVTSAQKNPTAFYLCASSLKRGKYYNEQFFGPGTRLTVL.

V and J are TRBV4-1 and TRBJ2-1, with D maybe TRBD2 (5 bases). CDR3 length: 14 amino acids. Trimming shortened V by 6 bases and J by 4 bases, and 13 bases separated the two germline ends. Looked up from germline, CDR1 is MGHRA and CDR2 is YSYEKL. The CDR3: CASRIGVGYNEQFF. CDR3 coding DNA: TGCGCCAGCAGGATCGGGGTGGGATACAATGAGCAGTTCTTC.

The V gene is TRBV14, the J gene TRBJ2-5, with TRBD1 identical over 9 bases. The CDR3 totals 15 residues. Germline V CDR1 and CDR2: SGHDN, FVKESK. With V trimmed by 0 bases and J by 5 bases, 4 bases remained unmatched. As DNA, the CDR3 is TGTGCCAGCAGCCAAGAAACAGGGGGCTGGGAGACCCAGTACTTC. It codes for CASSQETGGWETQYF.

The V gene is TRBV27, the J gene TRBJ1-1; D remains unclear. The CDR3 totals 16 residues. V was shortened by 5 bases and J by 1 base, with 17 bases between the two germline ends. Germline CDR1 MNHEY, CDR2 SMNVEV (reference sequence). CDR3 residues: CASSPRGGLGNTEAFF. For the CDR3, the DNA is TGTGCCAGCAGTCCCCGTGGAGGTTTGGGGAACACTGAAGCTTTCTTT.

The CDR3 sequence: CAIRKGVGQTEAFF. The CDR3 region has the DNA TGTGCCATCAGGAAGGGAGTAGGTCAAACTGAAGCTTTCTTT. V gene TRBV10-3 combines with J gene TRBJ1-1; D not resolved. V lost 6 bases to trimming and J lost 5 bases, with 16 bases between them. The CDR3 consists of 14 residues. CDR1 and CDR2 (germline): ENHRY, SYGVKD.

The genes are TRBV7-6 and TRBJ2-1, with 7 bases aligning to TRBD2. V shed 4 bases, J shed 5 bases, and the junction held 20 bases outside the gene matches. CDR3 length equals 19 residues. The V gene's germline CDR1 is SGHVS and CDR2 FNYEAQ. CDR3 in amino acids: CASSSPGGSTVSIHNEQFF. As DNA, the CDR3 is TGTGCCAGCAGCTCCCCTGGCGGGAGTACGGTCTCTATTCACAATGAGCAGTTCTTC.

V and J are TRBV27 and TRBJ2-1, with D possibly TRBD2 on 6 matching bases. CDR3 length: 15 amino acids. From germline, CDR1 is MNHEY and CDR2 SMNVEV (reference sequence). V lost 0 bases and J lost 2, with 8 bases in between. This CDR3 is CASSLSGRPYNEQFF. In nucleotides, the CDR3 is TGTGCCAGCAGTTTATCGGGGAGGCCCTACAATGAGCAGTTCTTC.